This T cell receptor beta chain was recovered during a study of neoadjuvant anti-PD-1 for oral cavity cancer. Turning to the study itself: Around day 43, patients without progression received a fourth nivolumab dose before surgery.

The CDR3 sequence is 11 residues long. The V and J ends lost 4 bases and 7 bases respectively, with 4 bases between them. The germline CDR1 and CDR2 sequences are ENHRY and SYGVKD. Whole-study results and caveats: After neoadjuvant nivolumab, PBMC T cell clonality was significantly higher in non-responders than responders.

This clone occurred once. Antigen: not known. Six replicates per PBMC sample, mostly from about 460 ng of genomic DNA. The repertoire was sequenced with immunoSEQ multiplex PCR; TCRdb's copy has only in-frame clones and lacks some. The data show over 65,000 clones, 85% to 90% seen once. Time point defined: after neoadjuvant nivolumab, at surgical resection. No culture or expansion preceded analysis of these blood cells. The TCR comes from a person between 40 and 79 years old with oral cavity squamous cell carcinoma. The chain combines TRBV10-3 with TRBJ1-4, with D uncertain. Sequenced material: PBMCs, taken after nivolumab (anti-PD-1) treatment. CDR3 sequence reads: CAISVGEKLFF. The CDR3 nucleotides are TGTGCCATCAGTGTGGGTGAAAAACTGTTTTTT.